This is a list of T cell receptor beta chains from one sample in a study of vaccination effects on CD4 cells after COVID-19. The assay was immunoSEQ multiplex PCR, and TCRdb's table has in-frame clones only and misses some. Of about 25,000 clones listed, 73% are singletons. These receptors' targets are unknown. The source material was CD4+ T cells from PBMCs cultured with SARS-CoV-2 spike peptides, sampled before COVID-19 vaccination. The receptors originated from a human donor who received a COVID-19 vaccine. Each CDR3 is given with its conserved first and last residue. Fields, in order: J gene, clone size, D gene, V gene, CDR3 DNA, CDR3 protein. The D gene is left open where the match is weak. For some rows the clone size is stated as once, few or many, or as a class when expanded; others skip it.

TRBJ1-5 few NA TRBV10-3 TGTGCCATCAGTGTTCAGGAGAATCAGCCCCAGCATTTT CAISVQENQPQHF
TRBJ2-3 NA TRBD2 TRBV5-4 TGTGCCAGCAGCTCGGCCCGGACTAGCGGGAGCACAGATACGCAGTATTTT CASSSARTSGSTDTQYF
TRBJ2-5 NA NA TRBV19 TGTGCCAGTAGTAGGGCTAATTCAGAGACCCAGTACTTC CASSRANSETQYF
TRBJ1-1 medium-sized NA TRBV19 TGTGCCAGTAGTTTCCGACAGGTTAGATCGAACACTGAAGCTTTCTTT CASSFRQVRSNTEAFF
TRBJ1-1 few NA TRBV11-3 TGTGCCAGCAGCTTAGAGGAGAACACTGAAGCTTTCTTT CASSLEENTEAFF
TRBJ2-1 NA TRBD1 TRBV7-6 TGTGCCAGCAGCTGGGACAGGGGAGGATTAAAGTACAATGAGCAGTTCTTC CASSWDRGGLKYNEQFF
TRBJ1-4 NA NA TRBV5-1 TGCGCCAGCAGCTTGGCAGGCATCCGTGAAAAACTGTTTTTT CASSLAGIREKLFF
TRBJ2-3 NA TRBD2 TRBV19 TGTGCCAGTAGTCTCCCGACTAGCGGGGTTAGAGATACGCAGTATTTT CASSLPTSGVRDTQYF
TRBJ1-2 NA NA TRBV2 TGTGCCAGCAGTGAGCAGGCGCGTGGCTACACCTTC CASSEQARGYTF
TRBJ2-1 few NA TRBV2 TGTGCCAGCAGTGTACAGGGAGGTGGTGAGCAGTTCTTC CASSVQGGGEQFF